Shown below are 32 T cell receptor beta chains from a single sample sequenced in a study of control samples from healthy donors and cancer patients. The data were produced by immunoSEQ multiplex PCR, yet TCRdb's version contains in-frame clones alone and is incomplete. The data contain around 82,000 clones, approximately 91% of them singletons. Sequences were obtained from blood. These receptors were taken from a man in his fifties or sixties in good health.

This clone has only one observation. The chain joins TRBV6-2 or TRBV6-3 to TRBJ1-1, with D hard to call. Trimming took off 0 bases at V and 5 bases at J, with 19 bases between the two ends. Germline CDR1 and CDR2: MNHEY and SVGEGT. CDR3 length: 17 amino acids. The CDR3: CASSYSLSFVGRTEAFF. CDR3 in DNA: TGTGCCAGCAGTTACTCGCTAAGTTTCGTCGGAAGGACTGAAGCTTTCTTT.

The chain joins TRBV6-6 to TRBJ2-5; D assignment may be TRBD1 or TRBD2 (5 bases each). The CDR3 is 10 amino acids. V lost 8 bases and J 4 bases, leaving 5 bases between the germline ends. Germline V gives CDR1 MNHNY, CDR2 SVGAGI (reference sequence). The DNA for the CDR3 is TGTGCCAGCGGGGGAGAGACCCAGTACTTC. Amino acids: CASGGETQYF.

The rearrangement uses TRBV21-1 and TRBJ2-1; the listed D gene, TRBD1, was not tested against the DNA. TRBV21-1 is assigned pseudogene status. CDR3 length equals 16 residues. The CDR3 sequence: CASSSRRQGVEDEQFF. The DNA for the CDR3 is TGTGCCAGCAGCAGCCGACGACAGGGGGTAGAGGATGAGCAGTTCTTC.

The V and J genes are TRBV12-3 or TRBV12-4 and TRBJ1-4, with D tentatively TRBD1 (5 bases). The V end was cut by 2 bases, the J end by 13 bases, with 11 bases between. This CDR3 is built from 12 residues. CDR3 bases: TGTGCCAGCAGTTTATCCCGGGGGAGACTGTTTTTT. This codes for CASSLSRGRLFF.

The genes are TRBV3-1 (or the pseudogene TRBV3-2) and TRBJ1-1; no reliable D call. Trimming cost V 0 bases and J 0 bases, with 14 bases left between them. CDR3 size: 17 residues. CDR1 and CDR2 (germline): LGHDT, YNNKEL (reference sequence). The CDR3 DNA sequence: TGTGCCAGCAGCCAAGATTACTCTGCGGCGTTGAACACTGAAGCTTTCTTT. Translated, it gives CASSQDYSAALNTEAFF.

This chain connects TRBV20-1 to TRBJ2-1, with TRBD2 identical over 10 bases. CDR3 length: 14 amino acids. The germline V gene encodes CDR1 DFQATT and CDR2 SNEGSKA (reference sequence). After removal of 3 bases from V and 4 bases from J, the junction contained 3 bases not matched to a gene. As DNA, the CDR3 is TGCAGTGCTAGTGGACTAGCGGTTTACAATGAGCAGTTCTTC. Translating gives CSASGLAVYNEQFF.

DNA of the CDR3: TGTGCCAGCAGCTCCCCGGGACAGGCTAATGAAAAACTGTTTTTT. It is translated as CASSSPGQANEKLFF. J is TRBJ1-4 and V is TRBV7-2, with TRBD1 identical over 8 bases. Germline V gives CDR1 SGHTA, CDR2 FQGNSA. CDR3 length: 15 residues. The V and J ends lost 4 bases and 3 bases, in that order; junction bases with no gene match: 4.

J is TRBJ2-7 and V is TRBV3-1 (or the pseudogene TRBV3-2); D tentatively reads TRBD1 or TRBD2 (6 bases each). CDR3 size: 14 residues. V lost 4 bases, J lost 3 bases, and 13 bases lay in between. Germline loops: CDR1 LGHDT, CDR2 YNNKEL (reference sequence). In nucleotides, the CDR3 is TGTGCCAGCAGCCTCAGACAGGACTACTACGAGCAGTACTTC. It translates to CASSLRQDYYEQYF.

This chain uses TRBV29-1 with TRBJ2-7; 12 bases align to TRBD1. With V trimmed by 7 bases and J by 5 bases, 3 bases remained unmatched. The CDR3 has 12 amino acids. CDR1 is SQVTM and CDR2 is ANQGSEA in the germline V gene. DNA of the CDR3: TGCAGCGGGGGACAGGGGGCCCACGAGCAGTACTTC. This translates into CSGGQGAHEQYF.

The chain couples TRBV13 to TRBJ2-7, with a weak D call TRBD2 (6 bases). The ends were cut back, 1 base at V and 2 bases at J, with 15 bases in the middle. The CDR3 extends over 16 amino acids. In germline, CDR1 is PRHDT, CDR2 FYEKMQ (reference sequence). In DNA form, the CDR3 reads TGTGCCAGCAGCTTAGTACGGGGAGGCAGGGCCTACGAGCAGTACTTC. Residues: CASSLVRGGRAYEQYF.

The chain uses TRBV4-1 and TRBJ2-6, with TRBD2 identical over 7 bases. Germline loops: CDR1 MGHRA, CDR2 YSYEKL. Trimming cost V 5 bases and J 2 bases; bases outside gene matches: 12. The length of the CDR3 is 18 residues. The chain's CDR3 is CASSEQPSGSTGANVLTF. The CDR3 coding sequence is TGCGCCAGCAGCGAGCAACCTAGCGGCTCAACTGGGGCCAACGTCCTGACTTTC.

The chain links TRBV5-5 to TRBJ2-2; possibly TRBD2 for D (5 bases). Germline assignment: CDR1 SGHKS and CDR2 YYEKEE (reference sequence). The CDR3 runs to 15 residues. Trimming took off 0 bases at V and 5 bases at J, with 11 bases between the two ends. CDR3 protein: CASSLERQSTGELFF. The DNA of the CDR3 is TGTGCCAGCAGCTTGGAGCGGCAGTCGACCGGGGAGCTGTTTTTT.

The chain uses TRBV11-2 and TRBJ2-5; a weak D match, TRBD1 (5 bases). Germline assignment: CDR1 SGHAT and CDR2 FQNNGV. The CDR3 consists of 15 residues. The V gene lost 4 bases and the J gene lost 0 bases, with 12 bases spanning the gap. CDR3 bases: TGTGCCAGCAGCTCCGGTCCAGGGTACCAAGAGACCCAGTACTTC. Translation: CASSSGPGYQETQYF.

The chain links TRBV6-5 to TRBJ1-1; 7 bases align to TRBD1. Germline V gene sequence: CDR1 MNHEY, CDR2 SVGAGI. This CDR3 region has 14 residues. After removal of 5 bases from V and 1 base from J, the junction contained 4 bases not matched to a gene. CDR3: CASSQTGTNTEAFF. In DNA form, the CDR3 reads TGTGCCAGCAGTCAGACAGGGACGAACACTGAAGCTTTCTTT.

The chain uses TRBV18 and TRBJ2-1, with no clear D. V lost 4 bases to trimming and J lost 10 bases, with 20 bases between them. The V gene's germline CDR1 is KGHSH and CDR2 LQKENI. The CDR3 totals 15 residues. The CDR3: CASSRRRLGDDEQFF. The DNA of the CDR3 is TGTGCCAGCTCACGCAGGCGGCTAGGTGACGACGAGCAGTTCTTC.

This rearrangement joins TRBV18 to TRBJ1-5, with 9 bases that match TRBD1. The CDR3 is 18 amino acids. Germline-derived CDR1 and CDR2 are KGHSH and LQKENI. Unmatched junction bases numbered 14, after V lost 6 bases and J lost 2 bases. The CDR3: CASSAPGQGHLGNQPQHF. CDR3 DNA: TGTGCCAGCTCGGCCCCGGGACAGGGCCATTTGGGCAATCAGCCCCAGCATTTT.

This chain joins TRBV11-2 and TRBJ2-3; 7 nucleotides align to TRBD2. V lost 7 bases and J lost 0; bases outside the gene matches: 7. CDR3 length equals 15 residues. Germline-derived CDR1 and CDR2 are SGHAT and FQNNGV. The CDR3 here is CASNNGRGSTDTQYF. In nucleotides, the CDR3 is TGTGCCAGCAACAACGGGCGGGGGAGCACAGATACGCAGTATTTT.

CDR3: CASSPGTSVSDTQYF. CDR3 coding DNA: TGTGCCAGCAGTCCCGGGACTAGCGTCTCAGATACGCAGTATTTT. The V and J genes are TRBV6-5 and TRBJ2-3; 10 nucleotides align to TRBD2. The CDR3 sequence is 15 residues long. The junction had 6 bases not matched to a gene; V was cut back by 5 bases and J by 4 bases. Germline lookup yields CDR1 MNHEY and CDR2 SVGAGI.

The chain combines TRBV4-1 with TRBJ2-7, with 8 nucleotides matching TRBD1. V lost 8 bases, J lost 1 base, and 7 bases stayed unmatched. Germline V gene sequence: CDR1 MGHRA, CDR2 YSYEKL. The CDR3 is 14 residues long. CDR3 region: CASVDRVVSYEQYF. CDR3 DNA sequence: TGCGCCAGCGTGGACAGGGTTGTATCCTACGAGCAGTACTTC.

The chain uses TRBV9 and TRBJ1-3, with TRBD1 matching over 8 bases. The length of the CDR3 is 19 residues. The trim removed 0 bases at V and 0 bases at J, leaving 11 bases unmatched. Germline CDR1 and CDR2: SGDLS and YYNGEE. The CDR3 DNA reads as TGTGCCAGCAGCGTAGCGGTTCCTGGACAGGGTTACTCTGGAAACACCATATATTTT. Translated, it gives CASSVAVPGQGYSGNTIYF.

The V and J genes are TRBV4-2 and TRBJ1-5; no clear D. Germline V gene sequence: CDR1 LGHNA, CDR2 YNFKEQ. CDR3 size: 16 residues. Trimming took off 1 base at V and 3 bases at J, with 13 bases between the two ends. CDR3 in DNA: TGTGCCAGCAGCCAAGTAGGCGGGGATTTCAATCAGCCCCAGCATTTT. It encodes CASSQVGGDFNQPQHF.

The J gene is TRBJ2-1, the V gene TRBV24-1; TRBD1 is a possible D gene (6 bases). Trimming pared 6 bases from V and 5 bases from J, leaving 16 bases between. The germline gives CDR1 KGHDR, CDR2 SFDVKD. This CDR3 has 15 amino acids. The CDR3 region has the DNA TGTGCCACCAGTCAGCCTTTTGGGGGCCACAATGAGCAGTTCTTC. Its translation: CATSQPFGGHNEQFF.

CDR3 protein: CASSQARGKETQYF. DNA for the CDR3: TGTGCCAGCAGCCAAGCCCGCGGGAAAGAGACCCAGTACTTC. The genes are TRBV4-2 and TRBJ2-5, with D possibly being TRBD2 (6 bases). The CDR3 runs 14 residues. Germline CDR1 and CDR2: LGHNA and YNFKEQ. Trimming took 1 base from V and 3 from J, leaving 9 bases between them.

The gene calls are TRBV4-2 and TRBJ2-7; 9 nucleotides match TRBD1. The V gene end was trimmed by 1 base and the J gene end by 5 bases; junction bases not matched to a gene: 12. Germline assignment: CDR1 LGHNA and CDR2 YNFKEQ. The CDR3 loop spans 17 amino acids. CDR3 nucleotide sequence: TGTGCCAGCAGCCAAGTAAGCGGGTCGGACAGGGGCCACGAGCAGTACTTC. Amino acids: CASSQVSGSDRGHEQYF.

The chain joins TRBV7-2 to TRBJ1-1; 8 bases align to TRBD1. Per germline, CDR1 SGHTA and CDR2 FQGNSA. CDR3 length: 14 residues. The V gene end was trimmed by 5 bases and the J gene end by 1 base; junction bases not matched to a gene: 3. The CDR3: CASSPGQGNTEAFF. The CDR3 nucleotides read TGTGCCAGCAGCCCCGGACAGGGGAACACTGAAGCTTTCTTT.

This chain joins TRBV28 and TRBJ1-2, with TRBD1 identical over 11 bases. Germline V gene data show CDR1 as MDHEN and CDR2 as SYDVKM. This CDR3 region has 14 residues. V lost 6 bases, J lost 3 bases, and 3 bases stayed unmatched. CDR3 loop: CASRGQGVHYGYTF. CDR3 sequence (DNA): TGTGCCAGCAGGGGACAGGGGGTGCACTATGGCTACACCTTC.

The chain links TRBV5-5 to TRBJ1-2; the D is unclear. This CDR3 is built from 14 residues. Germline CDR1 SGHKS, CDR2 YYEKEE (reference sequence). Between the trimmed V and J ends, which lost 1 base and 4 bases, there was a span of 11 bases. CDR3 sequence (DNA): TGTGCCAGCAGCTTGTCAAGGGAGAGCTATGGCTACACCTTC. Translation gives CASSLSRESYGYTF.

This chain connects TRBV27 to TRBJ1-3, with TRBD1 matching 8 bases. Germline values: CDR1 MNHEY, CDR2 SMNVEV (reference sequence). Trimming at V came to 6 bases and at J to 4 bases, leaving 8 bases not matched to a gene. The CDR3 loop spans 15 amino acids. The DNA of the CDR3 is TGTGCCAGCAGCTCATTCCGGGACAGGGGAAACACCATATATTTT. It is translated as CASSSFRDRGNTIYF.

J is TRBJ1-4 and V is TRBV5-5, with 7 bases aligning to TRBD1. The CDR3 is 15 residues long. V gave up 4 bases and J gave up 6 bases; unmatched junction bases: 9. CDR1 and CDR2 (germline): SGHKS, YYEKEE (reference sequence). The CDR3 DNA is TGTGCCAGCAGCCCCGAGGACAGGCCCCATGAAAAACTGTTTTTT. Translation gives CASSPEDRPHEKLFF.

This rearrangement joins TRBV6-5 to TRBJ1-2; D possibly corresponds to TRBD1 (5 bases). The CDR3 runs 14 residues. The V end was cut by 5 bases, the J end by 4 bases, with 14 bases between. Germline CDR1 is MNHEY and CDR2 is SVGAGI. The CDR3 coding sequence is TGTGCCAGCAGTCCCCAGACAGCGTCCTATGGCTACACCTTC. It is translated as CASSPQTASYGYTF.

The rearrangement uses TRBV4-3 and TRBJ1-1; D is unclear. The CDR3 has 13 residues. Trimming cost V 0 bases and J 7 bases, with 9 bases left between them. CDR1 and CDR2 from the germline V gene are LGHNA and YSLEER. The CDR3 region has the DNA TGCGCCAGCAGCCAAGACGAGGACCGTGAAGCTTTCTTT. Its translation: CASSQDEDREAFF.

The genes are TRBV27 and TRBJ1-5; D is ambiguous. Germline V gives CDR1 MNHEY, CDR2 SMNVEV (reference sequence). Trimming took 5 bases from V and 7 from J, leaving 9 bases between them. The CDR3 totals 12 residues. CDR3 nucleotides: TGTGCCAGCAGTCCTCTTGGGCAGCCCCAGCATTTT. It yields the protein CASSPLGQPQHF.